Listed below are T cell receptor beta chains from one sample, sequenced in a study of cytomegalovirus exposure and HLA in healthy donors. Measured with immunoSEQ multiplex PCR; TCRdb has only the in-frame clones, and not every one. The sample consists of about 200,000 clones, around 80% of them appearing once. Input material: PBMCs. The source is a middle-aged man in good health and CMV-seronegative. Both conserved end residues are part of each CDR3.

j_call v_call cdr3_aa
TRBJ1-1 TRBV6-5 CASSAGYTEAFF
TRBJ2-7 TRBV28 CASSPLGRGYEQYF
TRBJ2-5 TRBV6-1 CASSEERMGRETQYF
TRBJ1-1 TRBV19 CASSTALSTEAFF
TRBJ1-3 TRBV5-6 CASSLVGGGRRNTIYF
TRBJ2-1 TRBV5-1 CASSLGLAGWGSYNEQFF
TRBJ2-3 TRBV5-1 CASSLASGSSDTQYF
TRBJ2-6 TRBV5-4 CASTKLQGSGANVLTF
TRBJ1-5 TRBV4-1 CASSQPLGGLDNQPQHF
TRBJ2-1 TRBV10-1 CASSPDPSGEQFF
TRBJ2-6 TRBV7-7 CASSPGQGRAGANVLTF
TRBJ2-7 TRBV6-5 CASSYSSGGSYEQYF
TRBJ1-6 TRBV27 CASSLWGGRSSYNSPLHF
TRBJ1-3 TRBV4-2 CASSHWTGGSGNTIYF
TRBJ2-1 TRBV7-9 CSSSLTALGLAGHEQFF
TRBJ2-7 TRBV2 CASSEDFRGGVRIEQYF
TRBJ2-5 TRBV5-1 CASSRAGTDGGTQYF
TRBJ1-1 TRBV10-3 CAISESPGGTEAFF
TRBJ2-7 TRBV2 CASRRGNLQYF
TRBJ2-1 TRBV28 CASSFMSNEQFF
TRBJ2-1 TRBV9 CASSVDIGRMSSEQFF
TRBJ2-4 TRBV2 CASRVGLRGGGSGLQYF
TRBJ2-5 TRBV4-2 CASSQGAGQETQYF
TRBJ1-1 TRBV4-1 CASSQGAGTLSTEAFF
TRBJ2-7 TRBV27 CASSLTGKYEQYF
TRBJ1-2 TRBV5-8 CASDGGYTF
TRBJ1-5 TRBV5-1 CASSLDTGLNQPQHF
TRBJ2-1 TRBV11-1 CASSSLAGGGGYNEQFF
TRBJ1-5 TRBV2 CASSEGHNQPQHF
TRBJ1-1 TRBV5-1 CASSSRTGVNTEAFF
TRBJ1-2 TRBV7-9 CSSSTIRGGYTF
TRBJ2-3 TRBV7-3 CASSSSGTGGDTQYF
TRBJ2-5 TRBV10-3 CASGQETQYF
TRBJ2-1 TRBV19 CASSQRETRSYNEQFF
TRBJ2-7 TRBV27 CASSLMGSNEQYF
TRBJ1-5 TRBV18 CASSPSPGNNQPQHF
TRBJ2-1 TRBV30 CAWSPTETGGEFF
TRBJ2-1 TRBV19 CASRVTSGPYNEQFF
TRBJ2-1 TRBV5-6 CASSLGRGWYEQFF
TRBJ2-3 TRBV5-1 CASSLRTGPSTDTQYF
TRBJ1-1 TRBV7-3 CASSLTGPPSPNTEAFF
TRBJ1-6 TRBV7-3 CASRLKGDSPLHF
TRBJ1-4 TRBV14 CASSQGARGLFF
TRBJ2-5 TRBV2 CASTQWGLAGGPVETQYF
TRBJ2-7 TRBV6-1 CASSLGLAPREQYF
TRBJ1-1 TRBV2 CASSGDRVDISDTEAFF
TRBJ2-1 TRBV5-6 CASSYTGGSEQFF
TRBJ1-4 TRBV6-6 CASSPIGRNEKLFF
TRBJ2-7 TRBV5-1 CASSLVTGETYEQYF
TRBJ1-6 TRBV7-9 CASSLGTGGSPLHF
TRBJ1-4 TRBV5-6 CASSTPKTTNEKLFF